The clone carrying this T cell receptor (beta chain) was found a few times. Its matching antigen is unknown. The data were taken from a study of a mutant IDH1 vaccine in newly diagnosed glioma. About the research overall: Those enrolled had earlier been treated with radiotherapy, temozolomide, or both, mostly both.

Study outcomes and limitations: Pseudoprogression appeared unlinked to shifts in leading peripheral T cell clonotypes.

Sequencing used immunoSEQ multiplex PCR; TCRdb keeps in-frame clones, though not all of them. The sample shows about 34,000 clones, about 80% of them seen only once. The time point here: baseline, week 1 (first vaccination visit). Treatment denoted: pre-vaccination baseline after standard-of-care therapy. The donors' diagnosis was new WHO grade 3 or 4 astrocytoma that was IDH1-mutant and ATRX-lost. This specimen was peripheral blood mononuclear cells (PBMCs), taken from a glioma patient treated with radiotherapy, temozolomide or both. The clonotype was recovered from a man aged 50-59 years with glioma. Some clones in this sample may be carry-over from other donors' samples.

CDR3 in amino acids: CASSPGQGAVSYGYTF. The CDR3, as DNA: TGTGCCAGCAGCCCAGGACAGGGGGCCGTGAGCTATGGCTACACCTTC. The chain employs TRBV5-4 and TRBJ1-2; 11 nucleotides line up with TRBD1. Germline V CDR1 and CDR2: SGHNT, YYREEE (reference sequence). Losses at the gene ends were 4 bases for V and 4 bases for J; bases not matched to a gene: 9. The CDR3 runs 16 residues.